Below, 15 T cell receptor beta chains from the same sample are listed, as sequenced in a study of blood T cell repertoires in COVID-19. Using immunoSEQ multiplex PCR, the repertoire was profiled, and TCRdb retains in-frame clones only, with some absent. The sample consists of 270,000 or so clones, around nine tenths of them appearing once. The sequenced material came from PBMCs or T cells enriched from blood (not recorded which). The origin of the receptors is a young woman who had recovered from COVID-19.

CDR3 sequence (DNA): TGCGCCAGCAGCTTGCTGGGCTTTTACTCCTATAATTCACCCCTCCACTTT. Translated: CASSLLGFYSYNSPLHF. This rearrangement joins TRBV5-1 to TRBJ1-6; D is unresolved. Germline CDR1 is SGHRS and CDR2 is YFSETQ. Trimming shortened V by 1 base and J by 0 bases, and 11 bases separated the two germline ends. CDR3 length: 17 residues.

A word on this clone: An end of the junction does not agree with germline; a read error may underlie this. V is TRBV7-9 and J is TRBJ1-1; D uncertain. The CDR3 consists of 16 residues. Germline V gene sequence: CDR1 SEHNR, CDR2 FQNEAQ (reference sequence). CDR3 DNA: TGTGCCAGCAGCTTAGTTTCTGGGAGTTTGAACGCTGAAGCTTTCTTT. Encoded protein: CASSLVSGSLNAEAFF.

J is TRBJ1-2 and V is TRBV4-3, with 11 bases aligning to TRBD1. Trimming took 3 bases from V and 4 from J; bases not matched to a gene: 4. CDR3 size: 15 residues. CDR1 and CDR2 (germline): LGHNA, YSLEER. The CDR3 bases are TGCGCCAGCAGCCACACCGGGACAGGGGGCTATGGCTACACCTTC. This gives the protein CASSHTGTGGYGYTF.

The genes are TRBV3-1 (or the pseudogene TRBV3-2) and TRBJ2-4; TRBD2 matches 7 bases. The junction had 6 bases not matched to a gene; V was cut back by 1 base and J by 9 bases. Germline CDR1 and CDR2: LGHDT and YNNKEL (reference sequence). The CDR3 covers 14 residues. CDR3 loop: CASSQGGGLFIQYF. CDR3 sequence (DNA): TGTGCCAGCAGCCAAGGGGGGGGACTGTTCATTCAGTACTTC.

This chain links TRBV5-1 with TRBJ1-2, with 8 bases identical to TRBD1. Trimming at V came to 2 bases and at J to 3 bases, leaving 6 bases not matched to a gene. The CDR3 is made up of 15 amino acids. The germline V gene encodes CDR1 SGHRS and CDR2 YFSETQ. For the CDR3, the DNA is TGCGCCAGCAGCTTCCACGCAGGGGGCGACTATGGCTACACCTTC. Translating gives CASSFHAGGDYGYTF.

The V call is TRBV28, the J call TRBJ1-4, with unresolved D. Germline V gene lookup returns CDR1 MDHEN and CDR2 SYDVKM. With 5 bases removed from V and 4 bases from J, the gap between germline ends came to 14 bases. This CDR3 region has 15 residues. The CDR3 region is CASSLTAGSNEKLFF. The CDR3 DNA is TGTGCCAGCAGTCTAACCGCGGGTAGTAATGAAAAACTGTTTTTT. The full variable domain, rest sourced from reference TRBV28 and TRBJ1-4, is DVKVTQSSRYLVKRTGEKVFLECVQDMDHENMFWYRQDPGLGLRLIYFSYDVKMKEKGDIPEGYSVSREKKERFSLILESASTNQTSMYLCASSLTAGSNEKLFFGSGTQLSVL.

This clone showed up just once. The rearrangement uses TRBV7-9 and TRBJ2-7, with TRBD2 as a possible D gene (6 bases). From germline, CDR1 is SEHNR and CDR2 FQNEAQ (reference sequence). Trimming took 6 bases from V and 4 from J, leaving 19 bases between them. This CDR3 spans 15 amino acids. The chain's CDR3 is CASSLPPGRLYEQYF. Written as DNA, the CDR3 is TGTGCCAGCAGTCTACCCCCCGGGAGATTGTACGAGCAGTACTTC. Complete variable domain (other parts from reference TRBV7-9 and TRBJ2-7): DTGVSQNPRHKITKRGQNVTFRCDPISEHNRLYWYRQTLGQGPEFLTYFQNEAQLEKSRLLSDRFSAERPKGSFSTLEIQRTEQGDSAMYLCASSLPPGRLYEQYFGPGTRLTVT.

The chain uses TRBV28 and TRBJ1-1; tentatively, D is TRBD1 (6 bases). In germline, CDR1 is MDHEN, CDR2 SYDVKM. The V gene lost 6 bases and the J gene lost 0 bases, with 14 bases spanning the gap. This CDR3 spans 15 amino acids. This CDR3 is CASSPDSLMNTEAFF. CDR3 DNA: TGTGCCAGCAGCCCGGACAGCCTCATGAACACTGAAGCTTTCTTT.

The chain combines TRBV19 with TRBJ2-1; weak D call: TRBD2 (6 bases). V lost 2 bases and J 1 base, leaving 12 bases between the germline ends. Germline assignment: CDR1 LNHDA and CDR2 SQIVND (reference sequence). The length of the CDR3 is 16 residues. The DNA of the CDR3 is TGTGCCAGTAGTATACACGGGGGAGGTTCCTACAATGAGCAGTTCTTC. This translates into CASSIHGGGSYNEQFF.

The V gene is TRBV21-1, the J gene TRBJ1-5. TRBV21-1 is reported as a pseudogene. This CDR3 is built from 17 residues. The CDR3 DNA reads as TGTGCCAGCAGCAGCTGGCCTGCGGGGCAGCTCAATCAGCCCCAGCATTTT. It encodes CASSSWPAGQLNQPQHF.

The CDR3 bases are TGCGCCAGCAGCCAAGATTCCGGCGGGGGGGCGAACACCGGGGAGCTGTTTTTT. Its translation is CASSQDSGGGANTGELFF. The chain combines TRBV4-3 with TRBJ2-2, with 9 bases fitting TRBD2. Germline lookup yields CDR1 LGHNA and CDR2 YSLEER. The ends lost 0 bases at V and 0 bases at J; junction bases unmatched: 5. This CDR3 is 18 amino acids long.

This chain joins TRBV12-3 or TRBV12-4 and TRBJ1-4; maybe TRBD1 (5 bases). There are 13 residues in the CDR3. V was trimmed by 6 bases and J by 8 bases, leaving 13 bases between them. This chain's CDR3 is CASRRDRGEKLFF. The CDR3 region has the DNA TGTGCCAGCAGGAGGGATCGGGGGGAAAAACTGTTTTTT.

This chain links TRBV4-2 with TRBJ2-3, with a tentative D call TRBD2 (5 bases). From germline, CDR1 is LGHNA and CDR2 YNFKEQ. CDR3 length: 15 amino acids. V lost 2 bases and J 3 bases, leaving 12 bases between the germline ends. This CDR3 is CASSQTGKTTDTQYF. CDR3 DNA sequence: TGTGCCAGCAGCCAAACGGGAAAGACGACAGATACGCAGTATTTT.

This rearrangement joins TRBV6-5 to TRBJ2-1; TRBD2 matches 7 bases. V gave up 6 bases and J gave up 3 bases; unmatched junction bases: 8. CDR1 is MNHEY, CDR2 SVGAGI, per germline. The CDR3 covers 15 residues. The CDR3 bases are TGTGCCAGCAGGGAGGCTAGCGGAGTCTACAATGAGCAGTTCTTC. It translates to CASREASGVYNEQFF.

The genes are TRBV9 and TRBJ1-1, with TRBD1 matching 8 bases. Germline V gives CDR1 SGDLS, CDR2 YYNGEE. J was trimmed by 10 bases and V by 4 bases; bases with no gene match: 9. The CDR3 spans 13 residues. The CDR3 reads CASSPGQGVGAFF. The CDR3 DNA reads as TGTGCCAGCAGCCCCGGACAGGGAGTGGGAGCTTTCTTT.